Listed here is a single T cell receptor beta chain. No cognate antigen has been identified for it. No base-level quality is on record; no much larger clone is a single base apart. Germline trimming: 4 bases from V, 3 bases from J; junction bases outside gene matches: 10. Counted from cysteine to phenylalanine, this CDR3 has 17 amino acids. The DNA shown is the 51-base CDR3, in frame from base 1. Sequences KGHDR (CDR1) and SFDVKD (CDR2) are obtained from the germline V gene. The data stem from a study of T cells in Graves' hyperthyroidism and ophthalmopathy (dated 2019 in TCRdb). Regarding the study in general: Peripheral blood was sampled at the time of initial diagnosis, prior to any treatment. A discovery cohort of around 98 patients, roughly 45 with Graves' ophthalmopathy and fewer than 65 with stable Graves' hyperthyroidism, was used to find distinguishing TCR V-J signatures. Prospective prediction of ophthalmopathy was tested in an independent validation cohort of 18 hyperthyroidism patients and 15 to 17 patients who later progressed to ophthalmopathy. In roughly six Graves' hyperthyroidism patients, the study also compared T-cell repertoires from thyroid tissue with T-cell repertoires from blood. The roughly 100 discovery patients were randomly divided into training and test sets at a 7:3 ratio. The paper reports TCR Vbeta CDR3 sequencing of fewer than 150 peripheral blood samples: around 41 ophthalmopathy, about 75 hyperthyroidism and approximately 17 progressor patients. Once sampling was done, hyperthyroidism patients were given methimazole at a starting dose of 30 mg daily, whereas ophthalmopathy patients were given high-dose intravenous methylprednisolone. What the authors observed across the whole study: Most expanded thyroid clonotypes (frequency above 0.001) were also found in blood, which suggests that blood repertoires may mirror thyroid immune responses. During validation, the model predicted progression to ophthalmopathy a median of about 6.5 months ahead of onset, with almost 71% sensitivity and about 75% specificity. No statistical method was used to set the sample size in advance, and investigators knew the group allocation. In cross-validation, a model built on a 13 V-J signature told ophthalmopathy apart from stable hyperthyroidism with just under 90% sensitivity and around 83% specificity, and in testing the same model reached 80%/75%.

TCR beta CDR3 regions were amplified from RNA transcripts. For the first round of RT-PCR on the TCR CDR3, the HTBI primer set was used together with the Qiagen OneStep RT-PCR kit. Libraries were constructed in a second round of multiplex PCR, after which size selection and purification were performed. Libraries were sequenced paired-end with 100 bp reads on an Illumina HiSeq2000. In the original analysis: Raw data were processed with SOAPnuke, discarding reads with adapters, uncalled bases, mean Phred below 15, or no exact constant-primer or identifier match. COPE v1.2.5 was used to merge high-quality paired reads, and clonotypes were defined as unique nucleotide sequences. MiTCR v1.1 was used to align clonotypes to the IMGT TRBV, TRBD and TRBJ reference segments. The analysis was restricted to V-J combinations with a frequency above 0.0001, which together covered over 99% of the repertoires. The TCS score was defined as the ratio of F50 (clonal expansion) to E x V (chaos), calculated using BLOSUM62-based TCRdist between CDR3 peptides within each V-J. Welch's t-statistics and random forest reduced 514 V-J features to around 14, which were used in a naive Bayes classifier (R e1071). Clones were called with MiXCR by TCRdb after fastp trimmed the public reads at Q25, and only in-frame beta chains were retained. Rows with a matching CDR3 protein are joined into one entry that keeps the most common DNA and genes. TCRdb, not the original authors, processed these V and J calls. This sample comprises under 300,000 distinct CDR3 sequences, about 14% of them detected only once. The top ten hold almost 8% of the sample.

The hyperthyroidism patients were between 18 and 65 years old and newly diagnosed, with a disease duration of less than 2 months. The study excluded patients with uncontrolled infections, other autoimmune diseases, pregnancy or lactation. Diagnoses relied on clinical symptoms, serum thyroxine and TRAb, thyroid ultrasound and orbital computed tomography. For progressor patients, blood was drawn at the first diagnosis of hyperthyroidism, before any ophthalmopathy symptoms had appeared. PBMCs were isolated from about 9.1 ml of fresh peripheral blood by Ficoll-Paque density gradient centrifugation. Progressor patients were first diagnosed with Graves' hyperthyroidism and then developed ophthalmopathy during follow-up. Total RNA was extracted with Trizol reagent, and quality was checked on an Agilent 2100 Bioanalyzer.

This clonotype was obtained from a woman in her 30s with Graves' hyperthyroidism that later progressed to Graves' ophthalmopathy. Sequencing input: blood. The rearrangement joined TRBV24-1 to TRBJ1-5; 8 nucleotides in the junction match TRBD1. The CDR3 amino acid sequence is: CATSESTGVGNNQPQHF. The DNA is as follows: TGTGCCACCAGTGAATCGACAGGGGTGGGGAACAATCAGCCCCAGCATTTT.